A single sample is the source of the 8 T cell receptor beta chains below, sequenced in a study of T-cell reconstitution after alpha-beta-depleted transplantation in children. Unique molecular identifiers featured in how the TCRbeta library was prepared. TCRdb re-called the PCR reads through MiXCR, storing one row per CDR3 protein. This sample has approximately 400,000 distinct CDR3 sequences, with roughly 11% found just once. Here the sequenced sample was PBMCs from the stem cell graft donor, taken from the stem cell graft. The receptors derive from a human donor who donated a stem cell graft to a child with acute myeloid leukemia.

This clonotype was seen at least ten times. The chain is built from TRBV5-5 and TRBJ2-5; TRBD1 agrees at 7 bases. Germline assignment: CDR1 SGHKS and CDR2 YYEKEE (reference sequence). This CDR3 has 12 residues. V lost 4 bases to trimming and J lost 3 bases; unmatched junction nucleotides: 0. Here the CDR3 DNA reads TGTGCCAGCAGCGACAGGGAAGAGACCCAGTACTTC. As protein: CASSDREETQYF.

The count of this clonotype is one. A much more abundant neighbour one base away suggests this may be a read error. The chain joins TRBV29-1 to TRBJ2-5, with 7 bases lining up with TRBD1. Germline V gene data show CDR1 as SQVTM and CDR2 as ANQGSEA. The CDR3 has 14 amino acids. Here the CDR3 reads CSVETRDSQETQNF. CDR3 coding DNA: TGCAGCGTTGAAACCCGGGACAGTCAAGAGACCCAGAACTTC.

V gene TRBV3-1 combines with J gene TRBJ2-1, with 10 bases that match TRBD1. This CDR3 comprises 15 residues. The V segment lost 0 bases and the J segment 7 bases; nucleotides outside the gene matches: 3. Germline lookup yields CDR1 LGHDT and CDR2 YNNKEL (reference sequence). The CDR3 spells CASSQDGTGVNEQFF. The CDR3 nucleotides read TGTGCCAGCAGCCAAGATGGGACAGGGGTGAATGAGCAGTTCTTC.

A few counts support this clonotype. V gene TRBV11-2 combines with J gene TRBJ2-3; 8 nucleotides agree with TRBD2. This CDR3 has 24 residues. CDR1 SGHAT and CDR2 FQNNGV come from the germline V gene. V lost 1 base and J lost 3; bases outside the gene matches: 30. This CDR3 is CASSLVLPGRINSGSGGATDTQYF. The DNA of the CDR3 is TGTGCCAGCAGCTTAGTTCTCCCAGGGCGAATCAACAGCGGGAGCGGAGGGGCGACAGATACGCAGTATTTT.

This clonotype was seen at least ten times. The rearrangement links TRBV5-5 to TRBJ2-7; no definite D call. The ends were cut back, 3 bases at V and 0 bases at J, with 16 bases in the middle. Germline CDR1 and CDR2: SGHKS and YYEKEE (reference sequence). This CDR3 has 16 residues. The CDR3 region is CASSSSRNWGSYEQYF. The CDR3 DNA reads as TGTGCCAGCAGCTCGTCACGAAACTGGGGCTCCTACGAGCAGTACTTC.

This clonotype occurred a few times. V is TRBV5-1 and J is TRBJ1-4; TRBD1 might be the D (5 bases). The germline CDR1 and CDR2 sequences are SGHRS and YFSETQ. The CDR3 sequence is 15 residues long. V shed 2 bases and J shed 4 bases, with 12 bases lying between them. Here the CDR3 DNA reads TGCGCCAGCAGCTTCCAGGGAGCCCTTAATGAAAAACTGTTTTTT. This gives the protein CASSFQGALNEKLFF. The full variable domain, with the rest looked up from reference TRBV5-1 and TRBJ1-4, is KAGVTQTPRYLIKTRGQQVTLSCSPISGHRSVSWYQQTPGQGLQFLFEYFSETQRNKGNFPGRFSGRQFSNSRSEMNVSTLELGDSALYLCASSFQGALNEKLFFGSGTQLSVL.

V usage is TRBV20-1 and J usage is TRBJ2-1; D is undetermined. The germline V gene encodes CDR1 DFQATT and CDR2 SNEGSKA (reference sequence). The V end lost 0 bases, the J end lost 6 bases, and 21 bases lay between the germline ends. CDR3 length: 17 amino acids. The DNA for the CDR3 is TGCAGTGCTAGAGATCTCTCTGGATTGCAGGAACTCAATGAGCAGTTCTTC. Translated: CSARDLSGLQELNEQFF.

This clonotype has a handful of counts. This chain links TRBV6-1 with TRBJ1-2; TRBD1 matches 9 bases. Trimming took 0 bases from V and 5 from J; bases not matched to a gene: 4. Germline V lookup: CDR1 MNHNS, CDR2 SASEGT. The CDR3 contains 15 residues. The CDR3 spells CASSEAIGQGYGYTF. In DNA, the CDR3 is TGTGCCAGCAGTGAAGCAATCGGACAGGGGTATGGCTACACCTTC.